This T cell receptor (beta chain) was observed in a study of shared clonotypes between healthy human individuals. Study outcomes and limitations: Non-shared clonotypes were found to have lower generation probabilities than the clonotypes that were shared by all four of the sorted-subset donors.

Profiling relied on immunoSEQ multiplex PCR, and the TCRdb table lists in-frame clones only, not all of them. This table holds 2 million to 3 million clones, around 94% found once. CDR3 length: 15 amino acids. V lost 6 bases and J 4 bases, leaving 17 bases between the germline ends. The germline gives CDR1 SGHRS, CDR2 YFSETQ. A word on this clone: Its antigen is currently unknown.

Sequencing used naive CD4+ T cells sorted from blood. As for subset: CD45RA+ positively selected. The chain links TRBV5-1 to TRBJ2-1; D perhaps matches TRBD1 (5 bases). The receptor was derived from a man younger than 35 in good health. The CDR3 region is CASTPRLGLYNEQFF. CDR3 bases: TGCGCCAGCACCCCGCGACTGGGGCTTTACAATGAGCAGTTCTTC.